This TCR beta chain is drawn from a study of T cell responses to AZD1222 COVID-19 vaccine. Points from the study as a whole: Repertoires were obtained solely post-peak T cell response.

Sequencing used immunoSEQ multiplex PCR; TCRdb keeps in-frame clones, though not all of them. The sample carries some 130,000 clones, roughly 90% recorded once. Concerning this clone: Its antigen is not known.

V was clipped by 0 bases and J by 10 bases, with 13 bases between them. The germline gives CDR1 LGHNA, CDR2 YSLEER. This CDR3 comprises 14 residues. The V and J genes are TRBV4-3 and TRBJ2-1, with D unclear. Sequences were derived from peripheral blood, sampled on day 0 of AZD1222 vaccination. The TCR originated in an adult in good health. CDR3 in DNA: TGCGCCAGCAGCCAAGAAGTCCGTTCGTCCGAGCAGTTCTTC. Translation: CASSQEVRSSEQFF.